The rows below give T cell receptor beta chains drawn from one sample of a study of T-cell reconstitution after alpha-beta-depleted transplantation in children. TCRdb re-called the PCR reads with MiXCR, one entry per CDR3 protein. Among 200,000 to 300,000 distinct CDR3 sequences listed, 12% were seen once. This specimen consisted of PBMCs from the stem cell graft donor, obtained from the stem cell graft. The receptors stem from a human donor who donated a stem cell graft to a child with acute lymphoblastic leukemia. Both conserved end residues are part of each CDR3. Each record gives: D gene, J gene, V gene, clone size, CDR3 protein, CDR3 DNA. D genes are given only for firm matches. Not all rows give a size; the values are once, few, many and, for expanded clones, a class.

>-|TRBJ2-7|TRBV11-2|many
CASSLVWTDPYEQYF
TGTGCCAGCAGCTTAGTCTGGACAGACCCCTACGAGCAGTACTTC
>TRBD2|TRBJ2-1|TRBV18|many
CASSRVASGSVYNEQFF
TGTGCCAGCTCACGAGTGGCTAGCGGGAGTGTCTACAATGAGCAGTTCTTC
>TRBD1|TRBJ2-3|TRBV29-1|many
CSVAGTGLDTQYF
TGCAGCGTCGCCGGGACAGGGCTCGATACGCAGTATTTT
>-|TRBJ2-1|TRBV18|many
CASSQLQGEGEQFF
TGTGCCAGCTCACAACTACAGGGGGAGGGTGAGCAGTTCTTC
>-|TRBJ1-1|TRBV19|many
CASSFPRENTEAFF
TGTGCCAGTTCCTTCCCGCGGGAGAACACTGAAGCTTTCTTT
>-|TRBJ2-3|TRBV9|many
CASAPHPGRTDTQYF
TGTGCCAGCGCACCCCACCCGGGGCGCACAGATACGCAGTATTTT
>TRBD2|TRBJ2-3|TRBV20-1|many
CSASTAGPTDTQYF
TGCAGTGCTAGTACAGCGGGGCCCACAGATACGCAGTATTTT
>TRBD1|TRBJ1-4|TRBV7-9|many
CASTPGTGREKLFF
TGTGCCAGCACCCCTGGGACAGGAAGAGAAAAACTGTTTTTT
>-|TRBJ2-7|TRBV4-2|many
CASSQDLGGFAVEQYF
TGTGCCAGCAGCCAAGATTTAGGCGGGTTTGCCGTCGAGCAGTACTTC
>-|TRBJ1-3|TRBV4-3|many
CASSQAEGSGNTIYF
TGCGCCAGCAGCCAAGCCGAGGGCTCTGGAAACACCATATATTTT
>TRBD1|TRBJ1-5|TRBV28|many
CASRWMTGKGGQPQHF
TGTGCCAGCAGATGGATGACAGGGAAAGGCGGTCAGCCCCAGCATTTT
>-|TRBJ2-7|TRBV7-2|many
CASSLGPGAGEQYF
TGTGCCAGCAGCTTAGGACCGGGGGCGGGGGAGCAGTACTTC
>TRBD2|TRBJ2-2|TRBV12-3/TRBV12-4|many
CASDAGIGRDTGELFF
TGTGCCAGCGACGCCGGGATAGGGAGGGATACCGGGGAGCTGTTTTTT
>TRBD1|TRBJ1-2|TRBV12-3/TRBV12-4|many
CASNKDRDYGYTF
TGTGCCAGCAATAAAGACAGGGACTATGGCTACACCTTC
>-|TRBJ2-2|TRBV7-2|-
CASSLAWANTWELFF
TGTGCCAGCAGCTTAGCATGGGCGAACACCTGGGAGCTGTTTTTT
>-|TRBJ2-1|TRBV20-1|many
CRSSGYNEQFF
TGCAGGAGTAGCGGTTACAATGAGCAGTTCTTC
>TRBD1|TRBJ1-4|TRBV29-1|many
CSVRTRDRAEKLFF
TGCAGCGTCCGAACCCGGGACAGGGCTGAAAAACTGTTTTTT
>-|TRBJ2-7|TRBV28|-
CASSYRAYEQYF
TGTGCCAGTTCCTACAGGGCCTACGAGCAGTACTTC
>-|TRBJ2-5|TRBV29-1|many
CSGEDQETQYF
TGCAGCGGAGAAGATCAAGAGACCCAGTACTTC
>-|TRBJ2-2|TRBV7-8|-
CASSLKQNTGELFF
TGTGCCAGCAGCTTGAAGCAGAACACCGGGGAGCTGTTTTTT
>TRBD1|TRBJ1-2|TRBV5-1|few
CASSHGTGRNYGYTF
TGCGCCAGCAGCCATGGGACAGGTCGGAACTATGGCTACACCTTC
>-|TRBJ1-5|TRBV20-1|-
CSAFGPSNQPQHF
TGCAGTGCCTTCGGGCCTAGCAATCAGCCCCAGCATTTT
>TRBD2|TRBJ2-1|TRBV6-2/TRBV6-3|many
CAGSTSGRAHEQFF
TGTGCCGGCTCGACTAGCGGGAGGGCCCATGAGCAGTTCTTC
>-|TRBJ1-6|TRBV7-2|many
CASSFSSAVPSPLHF
TGTGCCAGCAGCTTTAGCTCGGCAGTCCCTTCACCCCTCCACTTT
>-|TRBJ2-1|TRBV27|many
CASRSLGGEYNEQFF
TGTGCCAGCAGATCCCTAGGGGGAGAATACAATGAGCAGTTCTTC
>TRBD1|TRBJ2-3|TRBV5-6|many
CASSRLQGGTDTQYF
TGTGCCAGCAGCCGTTTACAGGGGGGCACAGATACGCAGTATTTT
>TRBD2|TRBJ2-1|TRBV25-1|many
CASSGKAGGPRNEQFF
TGTGCCAGCAGTGGCAAAGCGGGAGGGCCGAGAAATGAGCAGTTCTTC
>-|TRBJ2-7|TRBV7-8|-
CASSLERGPLYEQYF
TGTGCCAGCAGCTTAGAACGGGGACCCCTATACGAGCAGTACTTC
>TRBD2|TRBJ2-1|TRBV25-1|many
CASNPGRGVYNEQFF
TGTGCCAGCAACCCCGGGAGGGGGGTCTACAATGAGCAGTTCTTC
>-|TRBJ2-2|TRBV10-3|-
CAIRGLTPGELFF
TGTGCCATCAGAGGGTTAACACCGGGGGAGCTGTTTTTT
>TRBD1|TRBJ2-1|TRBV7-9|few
CASSADRVGQQFF
TGTGCCAGCAGCGCGGACAGGGTAGGGCAGCAGTTCTTC
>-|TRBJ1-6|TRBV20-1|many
CSARGGLRSSYNSPLHF
TGCAGTGCTAGAGGCGGACTCCGGAGCTCCTATAATTCACCCCTCCACTTT
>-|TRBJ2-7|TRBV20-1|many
CSARAGVSEQYF
TGCAGTGCTAGAGCGGGAGTATCCGAGCAGTACTTC
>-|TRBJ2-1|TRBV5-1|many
CASRSNVGNEQFF
TGCGCCAGCAGATCGAACGTGGGGAATGAGCAGTTCTTC
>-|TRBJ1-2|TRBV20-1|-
CSAQKPGHGLYGYTF
TGCAGTGCCCAAAAACCGGGACATGGGTTGTATGGCTACACCTTC
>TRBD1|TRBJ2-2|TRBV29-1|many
CSVLLTGGRNTGELFF
TGCAGCGTTCTTCTTACAGGGGGCCGGAACACCGGGGAGCTGTTTTTT
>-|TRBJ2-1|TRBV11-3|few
CASSLESGPYNEQFF
TGTGCCAGCAGCTTAGAGAGCGGACCGTACAATGAGCAGTTCTTC
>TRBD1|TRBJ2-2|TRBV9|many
CASSVQTGTVNTGELFF
TGTGCCAGCAGCGTCCAAACCGGGACAGTGAACACCGGGGAGCTGTTTTTT
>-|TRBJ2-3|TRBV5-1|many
CASSLAFSSTDTQYF
TGCGCCAGCAGCTTGGCCTTCAGCTCCACAGATACGCAGTATTTT
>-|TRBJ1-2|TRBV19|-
CASDAYTGTPLPPSNGYTF
TGTGCCAGTGACGCTTATACCGGGACACCACTTCCCCCAAGCAATGGCTACACCTTC
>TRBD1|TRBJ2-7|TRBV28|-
CASSLGKGQGADEQYF
TGTGCCAGCAGTTTAGGAAAGGGACAGGGGGCCGACGAGCAGTACTTC
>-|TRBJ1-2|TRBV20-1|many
CSAGEGGYTF
TGCAGTGCTGGGGAAGGAGGCTACACCTTC
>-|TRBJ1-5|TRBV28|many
CASMVGNQPQHF
TGTGCCAGCATGGTCGGGAATCAGCCCCAGCATTTT
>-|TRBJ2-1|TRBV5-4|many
CASSMTGNEQFF
TGTGCCAGCAGCATGACAGGCAATGAGCAGTTCTTC
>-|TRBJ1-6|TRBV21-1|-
CASSKALFACGFFHSPLHF
TGTGCCAGCAGCAAAGCGCTTTTCGCGTGCGGGTTCTTTCATTCACCCCTCCACTTT
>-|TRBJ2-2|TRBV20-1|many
CSARDWGLNREVTGELFF
TGCAGTGCTAGAGATTGGGGTCTGAACAGGGAGGTCACCGGGGAGCTGTTTTTT
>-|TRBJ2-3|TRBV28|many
CASTTLSTDTQYF
TGTGCCAGCACCACCTTAAGCACAGATACGCAGTATTTT
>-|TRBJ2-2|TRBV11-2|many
CASSLGTVLGGELFF
TGTGCCAGCAGCTTAGGGACAGTCCTGGGCGGGGAGCTGTTTTTT
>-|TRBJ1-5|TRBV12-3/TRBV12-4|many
CASSSQGEPQHF
TGTGCCAGCAGTTCTCAGGGAGAGCCCCAGCATTTT
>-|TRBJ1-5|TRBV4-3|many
CASSQEMGSNQPQHF
TGCGCCAGCAGCCAAGAAATGGGGTCCAATCAGCCCCAGCATTTT
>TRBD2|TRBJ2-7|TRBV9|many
CASSPIAGSTYEQYF
TGTGCCAGCAGCCCTATAGCGGGGTCAACCTACGAGCAGTACTTC
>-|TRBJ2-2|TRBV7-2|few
CASTSQGFGELFF
TGTGCCAGCACCTCCCAGGGTTTCGGGGAGCTGTTTTTT
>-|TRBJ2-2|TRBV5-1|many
CASSLRSPGELFF
TGCGCCAGCAGCTTACGTAGCCCCGGGGAGCTGTTTTTT
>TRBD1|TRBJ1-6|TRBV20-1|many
CSARVAGTGGLPLHF
TGCAGTGCTAGAGTGGCAGGGACAGGGGGCCTGCCCCTCCACTTT
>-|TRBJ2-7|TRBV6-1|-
CASSEDRTVSYEQYF
TGTGCCAGCAGTGAAGATCGGACAGTCTCCTACGAGCAGTACTTC
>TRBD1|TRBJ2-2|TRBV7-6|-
CASSLERTGTGGTGELFF
TGTGCCAGCAGCTTAGAGAGAACCGGGACAGGGGGGACCGGGGAGCTGTTTTTT